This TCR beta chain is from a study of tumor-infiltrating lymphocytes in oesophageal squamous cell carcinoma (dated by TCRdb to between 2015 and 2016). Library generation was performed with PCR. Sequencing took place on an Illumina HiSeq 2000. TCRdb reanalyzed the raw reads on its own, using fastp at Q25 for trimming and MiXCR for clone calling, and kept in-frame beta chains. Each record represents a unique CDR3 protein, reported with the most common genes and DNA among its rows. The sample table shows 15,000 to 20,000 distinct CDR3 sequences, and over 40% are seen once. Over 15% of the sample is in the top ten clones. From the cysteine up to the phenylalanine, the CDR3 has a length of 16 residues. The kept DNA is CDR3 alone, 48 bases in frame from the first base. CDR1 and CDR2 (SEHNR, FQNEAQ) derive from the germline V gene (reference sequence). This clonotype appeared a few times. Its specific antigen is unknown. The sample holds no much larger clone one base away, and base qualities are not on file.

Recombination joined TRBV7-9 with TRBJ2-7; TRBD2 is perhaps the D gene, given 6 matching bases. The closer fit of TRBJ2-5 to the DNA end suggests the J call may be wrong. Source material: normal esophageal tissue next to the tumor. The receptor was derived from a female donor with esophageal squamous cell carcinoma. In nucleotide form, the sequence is TGTGCCAGCAGCTTAGCCGGTGGAGGAGGGAGGGAGACCCAGTACTTC. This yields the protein CASSLAGGGGRETQYF.